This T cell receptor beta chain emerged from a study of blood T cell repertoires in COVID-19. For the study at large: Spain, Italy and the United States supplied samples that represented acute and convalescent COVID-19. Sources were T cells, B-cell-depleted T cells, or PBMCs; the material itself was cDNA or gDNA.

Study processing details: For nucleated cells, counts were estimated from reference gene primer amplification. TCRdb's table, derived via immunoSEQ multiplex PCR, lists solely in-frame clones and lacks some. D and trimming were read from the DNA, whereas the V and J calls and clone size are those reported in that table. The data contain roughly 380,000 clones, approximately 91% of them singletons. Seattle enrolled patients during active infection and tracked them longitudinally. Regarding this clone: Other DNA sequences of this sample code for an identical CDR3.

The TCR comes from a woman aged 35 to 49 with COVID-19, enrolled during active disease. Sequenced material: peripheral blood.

As DNA, the CDR3 is TGTGCCAGCAGTTTACGTGGGGGGAGAGGCTACACCTTC. Protein: CASSLRGGRGYTF. This chain links TRBV27 with TRBJ1-2, with D possibly TRBD1 on 5 matching bases. CDR3 length: 13 amino acids. Trimming removed 2 bases from V and 8 bases from J, with 12 bases in between. Per the germline V gene, CDR1 is MNHEY and CDR2 is SMNVEV (reference sequence).